This TCR beta chain was captured in a study of CD8+ T cells in alopecia areata. Turning to the study itself: The study gave tofacitinib for 6 to 18 months, then 6 months off drug.

This clone was recorded a few times. Germline CDR1 and CDR2: MGHRA and YSYEKL. The CDR3 spans 12 residues. V was cut by 1 base and J by 11 bases, with 9 bases left in between. After isolation, RNA underwent reverse transcription to generate cDNA as the sequencing template. Data came from immunoSEQ multiplex PCR; TCRdb stores just in-frame clones and leaves some out. Among 200,000 to 250,000 clones listed, 55% to 70% were seen once. This sample's treatment: oral pan-JAK inhibitor, 5-10 mg twice daily. The V and J genes are TRBV4-1 and TRBJ1-5; D possibly corresponds to TRBD1 (5 bases). The sequence derives from a human donor with alopecia areata. The material was CD4+ T cells sorted from blood, obtained at week 4, from a patient treated with tofacitinib. This CDR3 is CASSQAEGSQHF. In DNA, the CDR3 is TGCGCCAGCAGCCAAGCTGAGGGGTCCCAGCATTTT.